Following are 21 T cell receptor beta chains from one sample sequenced in a study of neurological immune-mediated disorders. TCRdb reprocessed the 5' RACE reads with MiXCR, giving one entry per CDR3 protein. Of 100,000 or so distinct CDR3 sequences listed, less than 15% are singletons. This sample's time point: longitudinal time-point 2. Sequences were obtained from PBMCs. The source is a female donor with HTLV-1-associated myelopathy (HAM/TSP).

This clonotype was seen ten or more times. The chain is built from TRBV5-1 and TRBJ1-2; TRBD1 matches at 9 bases. The J segment lost 8 bases and the V segment lost 0 bases, leaving 8 bases of the junction unmatched. The CDR3 runs to 15 residues. Per the germline V gene, CDR1 is SGHRS and CDR2 is YFSETQ. The CDR3 loop reads CASSLETGGLGGYTF. CDR3 DNA sequence: TGCGCCAGCAGCTTGGAAACAGGGGGCTTGGGCGGCTACACCTTC.

This clonotype was counted at least ten times. The chain combines TRBV10-3 with TRBJ1-1; D possibly corresponds to TRBD1 (5 bases). The CDR3 has 15 residues. Germline lookup yields CDR1 ENHRY and CDR2 SYGVKD. V was trimmed by 0 bases and J by 4 bases, leaving 12 bases between them. The CDR3 sequence: CAISESVGESTEAFF. CDR3 DNA: TGTGCCATCAGTGAGTCCGTAGGGGAGAGCACTGAAGCTTTCTTT.

This clonotype was observed at least ten times. V and J are TRBV20-1 and TRBJ2-6; D is perhaps TRBD1 or TRBD2 (5 bases each). CDR1 is DFQATT, CDR2 SNEGSKA, per germline (reference sequence). Trimming stripped 6 bases from V and 0 bases from J, with 9 bases between. The CDR3 length is 14 residues. CDR3 nucleotides: TGCAGTGCCGTGGGGACCTCTGGGGCCAACGTCCTGACTTTC. This codes for CSAVGTSGANVLTF.

This clonotype has at least ten counts. V is TRBV28 and J is TRBJ2-2, with D maybe TRBD2 (6 bases). Germline CDR1 and CDR2: MDHEN and SYDVKM. V lost 2 bases and J 3 bases, leaving 10 bases between the germline ends. The length of the CDR3 is 15 residues. CDR3 coding DNA: TGTGCCAGCAGTTTAGGCGGGGTTCACACCGGGGAGCTGTTTTTT. Translating it yields CASSLGGVHTGELFF.

This clonotype is categorized as medium-sized (0.01 to 0.1%). The gene calls are TRBV9 and TRBJ2-2; unclear D gene. Trimming removed 0 bases from V and 0 bases from J, with 3 bases in between. CDR1 SGDLS and CDR2 YYNGEE come from the germline V gene. The CDR3 is made up of 14 amino acids. CDR3 protein: CASSVVPNTGELFF. The DNA for the CDR3 is TGTGCCAGCAGCGTAGTTCCGAACACCGGGGAGCTGTTTTTT. Complete variable domain (other parts from reference TRBV9 and TRBJ2-2): DSGVTQTPKHLITATGQRVTLRCSPRSGDLSVYWYQQSLDQGLQFLIQYYNGEERAKGNILERFSAQQFPDLHSELNLSSLELGDSALYFCASSVVPNTGELFFGEGSRLTVL.

This clonotype was observed many times. V gene TRBV4-1 combines with J gene TRBJ2-1; TRBD2 matches at 10 bases. The ends lost 4 bases at V and 6 bases at J; junction bases unmatched: 3. The CDR3 is 14 amino acids. Germline lookup yields CDR1 MGHRA and CDR2 YSYEKL. CDR3 bases: TGCGCCAGCAGCCCGGGACTAGCGTCCAATGAGCAGTTCTTC. Residues: CASSPGLASNEQFF.

This clonotype was picked up many times. The chain carries TRBV28 and TRBJ2-2; no firm D call. Trimming cost V 7 bases and J 3 bases, with 6 bases left between them. The CDR3 contains 12 residues. Per the germline V gene, CDR1 is MDHEN and CDR2 is SYDVKM. The CDR3 DNA is TGTGCCAGCAACGGATACACCGGGGAGCTGTTTTTT. This gives the protein CASNGYTGELFF.

For this clonotype: An end of the junction does not agree with germline; a read error may underlie this. V and J are TRBV18 and TRBJ2-2, with D unresolved. Germline V gives CDR1 KGHSH, CDR2 LQKENI. The CDR3 spans 15 residues. The CDR3 region is CASSPRQLNTGELFF. The CDR3 DNA reads TGTGCCAGCTCACCACGGCAGTTGAACACTGGGGAGCTGTTTTTT. The whole variable domain, filled in from reference TRBV18 and TRBJ2-2, reads NAGVMQNPRHLVRRRGQEARLRCSPMKGHSHVYWYRQLPEEGLKFMVYLQKENIIDESGMPKERFSAEFPKEGPSILRIQQVVRGDSAAYFCASSPRQLNTGELFFGEGSRLTVL.

This clonotype was seen repeatedly, ten times or more. The rearrangement joins TRBV5-1 to TRBJ2-2; no definite D call. V was clipped by 4 bases and J by 3 bases, with 13 bases between them. CDR3 length equals 15 residues. Germline loops: CDR1 SGHRS, CDR2 YFSETQ. CDR3 DNA: TGCGCCAGCAGCCTCGGACCGGCGGACACCGGGGAGCTGTTTTTT. This encodes CASSLGPADTGELFF.

This clonotype was counted many times. The V call is TRBV7-9, the J call TRBJ2-3, with D possibly being TRBD1 or TRBD2 (5 bases each). CDR1 and CDR2 (germline): SEHNR, FQNEAQ (reference sequence). The V end lost 3 bases, the J end lost 4 bases, and 26 bases lay between the germline ends. This CDR3 region has 19 residues. Here the CDR3 DNA reads TGTGCCAGCAGCTTGGAGCGGCAGGGTCGGGTAGGATTCGCAGATACGCAGTATTTT. Encoded protein: CASSLERQGRVGFADTQYF.

In its sample, this clonotype was seen a few times. The chain employs TRBV5-1 and TRBJ2-3; D might be TRBD2 (6 bases). Germline V gene sequence: CDR1 SGHRS, CDR2 YFSETQ. The CDR3 consists of 14 residues. V gave up 5 bases and J gave up 3 bases, with 13 bases separating them. CDR3 coding DNA: TGCGCCAGCAGGGACTTGGCGGGGACAGATACGCAGTATTTT. Translated: CASRDLAGTDTQYF. The full variable domain, its missing parts supplied by reference TRBV5-1 and TRBJ2-3, is KAGVTQTPRYLIKTRGQQVTLSCSPISGHRSVSWYQQTPGQGLQFLFEYFSETQRNKGNFPGRFSGRQFSNSRSEMNVSTLELGDSALYLCASRDLAGTDTQYFGPGTRLTVL.

Details on this clonotype: This clone may be a read error of a much larger clone one base away. The J gene is TRBJ2-1, the V gene TRBV12-3 or TRBV12-4, with 8 positions matching TRBD1. This CDR3 has 17 amino acids. With 10 bases clipped from V and 0 bases from J, the junction kept 14 bases outside the gene matches. CDR3 loop: CANSHDRGRSSYNEQFF. DNA of the CDR3: TGTGCCAACAGCCACGACAGGGGCCGAAGCTCCTACAATGAGCAGTTCTTC.

CDR3 protein: CASSLEYRDRALEAQHF. DNA for the CDR3: TGTGCCAGCAGCCTAGAGTACCGGGACAGGGCCCTAGAGGCCCAGCATTTT. The chain uses TRBV7-9 and TRBJ1-5; 9 nucleotides match TRBD1. Looked up from germline, CDR1 is SEHNR and CDR2 is FQNEAQ (reference sequence). Germline trimming cut 5 bases from V and 11 bases from J; bases unmatched to any gene: 19. The CDR3 extends over 17 amino acids.

This clonotype was counted at least ten times. The rearrangement uses TRBV27 and TRBJ2-2; D may be TRBD2 (5 bases). The CDR3 spans 13 residues. Trimming took off 5 bases at V and 4 bases at J, with 8 bases between the two ends. Germline-derived CDR1 and CDR2 are MNHEY and SMNVEV (reference sequence). CDR3 sequence: CASSLDFTGELFF. In DNA, the CDR3 is TGTGCCAGCAGTCTGGACTTCACCGGGGAGCTGTTTTTT.

This clonotype came up many times. This sequence joins TRBV20-1 and TRBJ1-1; D is unresolved. The CDR3 is made up of 10 amino acids. Looked up from germline, CDR1 is DFQATT and CDR2 is SNEGSKA (reference sequence). The CDR3 coding sequence is TGCAGGGGGTTAAAAGATGAAGCTTTCTTT. This codes for CRGLKDEAFF.

Many counts were recorded for this clonotype. The chain recombines TRBV5-1 with TRBJ2-2; no clear D. The CDR3 is 15 amino acids. Germline CDR1 SGHRS, CDR2 YFSETQ. V shed 0 bases and J shed 0 bases, with 6 bases lying between them. CDR3 sequence (DNA): TGCGCCAGCAGCTTGGAAAGTCCGAACACCGGGGAGCTGTTTTTT. Its protein product is CASSLESPNTGELFF.

This clonotype has a single count. The junction does not match germline at one end; this may be a read error. The J gene is TRBJ2-3, the V gene TRBV5-1; a possible D gene is TRBD1 (6 bases). The CDR3 spans 13 residues. Per the germline V gene, CDR1 is SGHRS and CDR2 is YFSETQ. For the CDR3, the DNA is TGTACCAGCAGCCCCGGGACACAGGATACGCAGTATTTT. Amino acid sequence: CTSSPGTQDTQYF.

J is TRBJ2-7 and V is TRBV20-1; TRBD1 is a possible D gene (5 bases). Germline lookup yields CDR1 DFQATT and CDR2 SNEGSKA (reference sequence). Trimming cost V 3 bases and J 2 bases, with 11 bases left between them. This CDR3 is built from 13 residues. The CDR3 sequence is CSAREQATYEQYF. In DNA form, the CDR3 reads TGCAGTGCTAGGGAACAGGCTACCTACGAGCAGTACTTC.

Ten or more counts support this clonotype. The chain recombines TRBV18 with TRBJ1-3; D not resolved. V lost 1 base to trimming and J lost 0 bases, with 7 bases between them. The germline gives CDR1 KGHSH, CDR2 LQKENI. This CDR3 is built from 15 residues. The CDR3 is CASSPLISSGNTIYF. DNA of the CDR3: TGTGCCAGCTCACCACTTATAAGCTCTGGAAACACCATATATTTT. Together with reference TRBV18 and TRBJ1-3, the CDR3 gives the full variable domain: NAGVMQNPRHLVRRRGQEARLRCSPMKGHSHVYWYRQLPEEGLKFMVYLQKENIIDESGMPKERFSAEFPKEGPSILRIQQVVRGDSAAYFCASSPLISSGNTIYFGEGSWLTVV.

This sequence joins TRBV9 and TRBJ2-2; D is undetermined. The germline V gene encodes CDR1 SGDLS and CDR2 YYNGEE. CDR3 length: 13 residues. V was cut by 0 bases and J by 5 bases, with 5 bases left in between. As DNA, the CDR3 is TGTGCCAGCAGCGTAGTTCCGACCGGGGAGCTGTTTTTT. Its translation is CASSVVPTGELFF.

The rearrangement joins TRBV5-6 to TRBJ1-2; the match to TRBD1 covers 7 bases. The V gene end was trimmed by 3 bases and the J gene end by 2 bases; junction bases not matched to a gene: 7. Germline loops: CDR1 SGHDT, CDR2 YYEEEE. This CDR3 contains 15 residues. In DNA form, the CDR3 reads TGTGCCAGCAGCTCCCCGGGACAGACGAACTATGGCTACACCTTC. This sequence encodes CASSSPGQTNYGYTF.